The subject of this entry is one T cell receptor (beta chain). What this receptor recognizes is not known. Per-base quality was not reported, and no clone a single base away is much larger than it. The immunoSEQ Assay, a bias-controlled multiplex PCR, was used to amplify TCRbeta CDR3 regions from genomic DNA. As for how the authors treated the data: The number of nucleated cells in each sample was estimated by amplification of reference gene primers within the assay. To quantify the absolute abundance of each unique TCRbeta CDR3 rearrangement, sequence reads were collapsed and filtered. For each sample, productive Simpson clonality was calculated as the square root of Simpson's diversity index across productive rearrangements. TCRdb retrieved this table from immuneACCESS and kept in-frame rearrangements only. Not all clones are present; in checked studies, unresolved V genes account for under half, and no reason is known for the remainder. The V and J calls and the clone size are those of that table, but D and trimming were determined from the DNA. In this sample the table shows some 150,000 clones, 85% of which occur a single time. About 2.6% of the sample lies in the top ten.

This record belongs to a study of blood T cell repertoires in COVID-19 (dated by TCRdb to about 2020). Turning to the overall study: The collaborator samples originated in the United States, Italy and Spain and spanned the acute and convalescent phases of COVID-19. HLA class I and class II types, where available, came from metadata supplied by the sample provider rather than from assay-based typing. Sample metadata almost always included a de-identified subject ID, COVID-19 status, age in years and sex. A freely available public database, intended as a resource for researchers studying the immune response to SARS-CoV-2, is where the repertoires were released. The prospective study material was composed of cDNA or gDNA derived from T cells, B-cell-depleted T cells, or PBMCs. The dataset comprised deeply sampled blood TCRbeta repertoires from subjects exposed to, actively infected with, or recovered from COVID-19. The samples were drawn from the first 160 participants of the ongoing ImmuneRACE study and from some 1,300 subjects provided by 6 global collaborators.

General findings and caveats noted by the study authors: The quantity of clinical and demographic metadata differed by source and by participant and was supplied without curation.

Each collaborating institution followed its own protocols to collect whole blood in K2EDTA tubes. For TCRbeta analysis, collaborator samples were shipped as frozen whole blood, as isolated PBMCs, or as DNA extracted from either sample type. Relative to germline, V is missing 0 bases and J is missing 7 bases, with 2 bases of the junction outside any gene match. Taken from the germline V gene, the CDR1 and CDR2 loops are KGHSH and LQKENI. There are 15 amino acids in the CDR3, from cysteine to phenylalanine inclusive. Only the CDR3 portion is preserved as DNA: 45 bases, with reading frame beginning at the first base.

This receptor chain uses TRBV18 and TRBJ1-4, with TRBD1 identical over 10 junction bases. The material sequenced was peripheral blood. The sequence was obtained from a human donor with acute or convalescent COVID-19. The donor label of this sample is uncertain. The CDR3 reads CASSPPGTGVEKLFF. The nucleotide sequence reads as follows: TGTGCCAGCTCACCACCGGGGACAGGGGTTGAAAAACTGTTTTTT.